This TCR beta chain was found in a study of PD-L1 blockade in urothelial cancer. Study-level information: When blood samples were assessed, the median T cell count was some 140,000.

Assay used: immunoSEQ multiplex PCR; TCRdb lists only in-frame clones, some missing. This table has around 100,000 clones, approximately 86% appearing once. Trimming stripped 6 bases from V and 5 bases from J, with 16 bases between. Germline loops: CDR1 MNHEY, CDR2 SVGAGI. The CDR3 runs to 15 residues. This clone was observed a few times. The sequence was collected from a man in his fifties with urothelial cancer. The material was PBMCs, obtained around atezolizumab (anti-PD-L1) treatment. The J gene is TRBJ2-2, the V gene TRBV6-5, with a possible D match to TRBD2 (5 bases). The CDR3 coding sequence is TGTGCCAGCAGCCCCGGGATGGGGTGGACCGGGGAGCTGTTTTTT. This sequence encodes CASSPGMGWTGELFF.